Given below is one T cell receptor (beta chain) in context. This clonotype has just a few counts. Its target antigen remains unknown. No base quality values were provided; no much bigger clone lies one nucleotide off. CDR1 and CDR2 are read off the germline V gene as SGHRS and YFSETQ. Here V drops 0 bases and J drops 8 bases, and the junction holds 7 bases not matched to any gene. The CDR3, from cysteine to phenylalanine, totals 14 residues. The kept DNA is CDR3 alone, 42 bases in frame from the first base. Library prep was done by RT-PCR. The sequencer was an Illumina HiSeq 2500. In TCRdb, the public reads were trimmed at Q25 with fastp and aligned with MiXCR, with productive beta chains retained. One record per CDR3 amino acid sequence lists the most common genes and DNA. The sample has more than 450,000 distinct CDR3 sequences on record, about 11% of them singletons. Around 9.6% of the sample rests with the top ten.

The data were taken from a study of response to subunit inactivated influenza vaccine (dated by TCRdb to 2016 to 2018). Regarding the study in general: Deep quantitative T cell receptor repertoire profiling was used in the study to track responses to a trivalent subunit inactivated influenza vaccine.

The paper as a whole reports these results and caveats: It was suggested by the authors that each seasonal influenza vaccination may recruit only a limited number of new T cells.

Material: PBMCs from blood, obtained on the day of vaccination. In this chain, TRBV5-1 is recombined with TRBJ1-2; 7 bases in the middle match TRBD1. The sequence was obtained from a man aged 45-65 years who received an inactivated influenza vaccine. Donor details come from another sample of the same person, matched by shared clones. The CDR3 sequence is CASSLDSRGNGYTF. The DNA sequence is TGCGCCAGCAGCTTGGACAGCAGGGGGAACGGCTACACCTTC.